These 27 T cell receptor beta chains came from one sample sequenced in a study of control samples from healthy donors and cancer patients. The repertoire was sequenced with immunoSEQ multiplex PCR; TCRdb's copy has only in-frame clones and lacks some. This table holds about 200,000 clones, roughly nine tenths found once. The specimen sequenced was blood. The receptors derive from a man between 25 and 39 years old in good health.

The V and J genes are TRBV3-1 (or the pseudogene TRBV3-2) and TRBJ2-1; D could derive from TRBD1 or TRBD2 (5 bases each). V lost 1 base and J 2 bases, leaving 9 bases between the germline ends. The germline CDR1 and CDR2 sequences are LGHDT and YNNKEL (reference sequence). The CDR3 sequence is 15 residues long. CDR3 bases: TGTGCCAGCAGCCAAGGGGGGATAACCTACAATGAGCAGTTCTTC. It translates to CASSQGGITYNEQFF.

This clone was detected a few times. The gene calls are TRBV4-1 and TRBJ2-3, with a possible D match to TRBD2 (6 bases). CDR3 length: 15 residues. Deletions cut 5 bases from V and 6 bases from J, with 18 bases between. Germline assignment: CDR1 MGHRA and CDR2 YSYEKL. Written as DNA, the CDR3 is TGCGCCAGCAGCTTCGGGACTCGCGGTGGGGATACGCAGTATTTT. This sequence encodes CASSFGTRGGDTQYF.

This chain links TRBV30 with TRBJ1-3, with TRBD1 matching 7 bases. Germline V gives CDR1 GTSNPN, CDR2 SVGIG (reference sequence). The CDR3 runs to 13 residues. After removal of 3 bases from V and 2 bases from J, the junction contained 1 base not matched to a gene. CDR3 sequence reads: CAWRTGAGNTIYF. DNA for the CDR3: TGTGCCTGGAGAACAGGGGCTGGAAACACCATATATTTT. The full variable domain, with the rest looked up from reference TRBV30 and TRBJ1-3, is SQTIHQWPATLVQPVGSPLSLECTVEGTSNPNLYWYRQAAGRGLQLLFYSVGIGQISSEVPQNLSASRPQDRQFILSSKKLLLSDSGFYLCAWRTGAGNTIYFGEGSWLTVV.

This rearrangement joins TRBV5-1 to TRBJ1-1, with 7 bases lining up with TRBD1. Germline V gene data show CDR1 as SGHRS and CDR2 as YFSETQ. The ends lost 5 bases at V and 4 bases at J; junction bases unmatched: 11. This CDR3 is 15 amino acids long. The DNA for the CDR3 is TGCGCCAGCAGGCAAAGGGCAGGGGGGAGCACTGAAGCTTTCTTT. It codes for CASRQRAGGSTEAFF.

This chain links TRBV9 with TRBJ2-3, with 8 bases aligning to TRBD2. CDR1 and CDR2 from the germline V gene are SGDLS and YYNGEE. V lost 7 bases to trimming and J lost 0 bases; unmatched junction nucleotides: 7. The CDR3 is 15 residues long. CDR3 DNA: TGTGCCAGCGGAACGGGGGGGCTTAGCACAGATACGCAGTATTTT. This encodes CASGTGGLSTDTQYF. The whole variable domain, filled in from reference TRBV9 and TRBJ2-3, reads DSGVTQTPKHLITATGQRVTLRCSPRSGDLSVYWYQQSLDQGLQFLIQYYNGEERAKGNILERFSAQQFPDLHSELNLSSLELGDSALYFCASGTGGLSTDTQYFGPGTRLTVL.

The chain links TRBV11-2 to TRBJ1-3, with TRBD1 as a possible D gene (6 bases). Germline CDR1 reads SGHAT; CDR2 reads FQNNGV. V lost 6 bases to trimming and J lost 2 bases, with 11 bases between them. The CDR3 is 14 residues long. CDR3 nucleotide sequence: TGTGCCAGCAGGAAACAGGGAACTGGAAACACCATATATTTT. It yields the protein CASRKQGTGNTIYF.

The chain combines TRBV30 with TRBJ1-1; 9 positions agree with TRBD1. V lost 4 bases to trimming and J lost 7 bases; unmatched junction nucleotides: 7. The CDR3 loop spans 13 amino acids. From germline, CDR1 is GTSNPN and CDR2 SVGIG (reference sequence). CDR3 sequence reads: CAWNRQGVGEAFF. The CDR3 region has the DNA TGTGCCTGGAACAGACAGGGGGTGGGTGAAGCTTTCTTT.

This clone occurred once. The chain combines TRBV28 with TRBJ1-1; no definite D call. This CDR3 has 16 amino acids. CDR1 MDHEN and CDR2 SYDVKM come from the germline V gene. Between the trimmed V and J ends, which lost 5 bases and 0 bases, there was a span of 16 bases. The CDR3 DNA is TGTGCCAGCAGTCCCGAGAGTATCCTTATGAACACTGAAGCTTTCTTT. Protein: CASSPESILMNTEAFF.

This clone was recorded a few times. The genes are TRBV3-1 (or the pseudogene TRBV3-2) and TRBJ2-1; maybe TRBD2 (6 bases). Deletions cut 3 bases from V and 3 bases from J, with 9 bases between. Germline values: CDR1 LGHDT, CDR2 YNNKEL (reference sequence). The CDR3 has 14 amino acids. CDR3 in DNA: TGTGCCAGCAGCCACCAGCGGGTCTACAATGAGCAGTTCTTC. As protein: CASSHQRVYNEQFF.

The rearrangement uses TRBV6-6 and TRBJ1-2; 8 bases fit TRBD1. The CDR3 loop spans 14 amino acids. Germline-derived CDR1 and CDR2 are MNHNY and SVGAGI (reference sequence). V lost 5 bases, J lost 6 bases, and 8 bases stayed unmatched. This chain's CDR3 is CASSRMDRENGYTF. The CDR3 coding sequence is TGTGCCAGCAGTCGAATGGACAGGGAAAATGGCTACACCTTC.

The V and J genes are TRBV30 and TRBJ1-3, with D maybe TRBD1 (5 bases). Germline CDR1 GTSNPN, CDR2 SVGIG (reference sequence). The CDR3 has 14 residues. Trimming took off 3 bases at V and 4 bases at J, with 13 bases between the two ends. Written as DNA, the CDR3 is TGTGCCTGGAGGTCCATAGGGGACGGAAACACCATATATTTT. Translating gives CAWRSIGDGNTIYF.

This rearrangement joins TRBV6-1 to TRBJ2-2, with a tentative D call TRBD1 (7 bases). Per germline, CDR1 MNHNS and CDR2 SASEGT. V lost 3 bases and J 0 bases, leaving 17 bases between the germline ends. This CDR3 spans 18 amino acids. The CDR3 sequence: CASSDLTGRKANTGELFF. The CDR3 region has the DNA TGTGCCAGCAGTGACCTGACAGGGAGGAAAGCGAACACCGGGGAGCTGTTTTTT.

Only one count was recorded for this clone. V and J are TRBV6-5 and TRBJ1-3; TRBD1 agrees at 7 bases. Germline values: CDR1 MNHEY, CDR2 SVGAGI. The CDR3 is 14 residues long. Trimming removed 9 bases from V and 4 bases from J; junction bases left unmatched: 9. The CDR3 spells CASWETGYGNTIYF. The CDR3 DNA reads TGTGCCAGTTGGGAGACAGGGTACGGAAACACCATATATTTT.

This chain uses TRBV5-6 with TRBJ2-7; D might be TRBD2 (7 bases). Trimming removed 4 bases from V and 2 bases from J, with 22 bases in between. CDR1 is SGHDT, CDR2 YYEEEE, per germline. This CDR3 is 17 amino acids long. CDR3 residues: CASSLGGGPFHPYEQYF. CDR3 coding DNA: TGTGCCAGCAGCCTGGGCGGGGGCCCATTCCACCCCTACGAGCAGTACTTC.

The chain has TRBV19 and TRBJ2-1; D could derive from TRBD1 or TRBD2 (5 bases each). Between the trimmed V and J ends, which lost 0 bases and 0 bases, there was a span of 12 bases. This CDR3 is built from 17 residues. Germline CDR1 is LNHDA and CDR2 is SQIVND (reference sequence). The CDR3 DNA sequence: TGTGCCAGTAGTATAGACGCCGGGACGGGCTCCTACAATGAGCAGTTCTTC. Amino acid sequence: CASSIDAGTGSYNEQFF. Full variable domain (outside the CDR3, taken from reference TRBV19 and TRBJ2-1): DGGITQSPKYLFRKEGQNVTLSCEQNLNHDAMYWYRQDPGQGLRLIYYSQIVNDFQKGDIAEGYSVSREKKESFPLTVTSAQKNPTAFYLCASSIDAGTGSYNEQFFGPGTRLTVL.

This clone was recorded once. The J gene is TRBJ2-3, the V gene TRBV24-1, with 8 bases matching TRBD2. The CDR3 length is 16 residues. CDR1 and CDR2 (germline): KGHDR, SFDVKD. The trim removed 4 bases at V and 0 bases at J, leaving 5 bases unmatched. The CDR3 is CATSDHSGASTDTQYF. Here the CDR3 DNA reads TGTGCCACCAGTGACCATAGCGGGGCTAGCACAGATACGCAGTATTTT.

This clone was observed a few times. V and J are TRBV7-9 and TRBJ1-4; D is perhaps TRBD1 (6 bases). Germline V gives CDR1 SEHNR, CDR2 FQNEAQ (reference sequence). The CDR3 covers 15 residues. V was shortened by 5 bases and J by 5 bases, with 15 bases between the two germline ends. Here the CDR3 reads CASSEGDRLNEKLFF. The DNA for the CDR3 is TGTGCCAGCAGCGAGGGCGACAGGTTAAATGAAAAACTGTTTTTT.

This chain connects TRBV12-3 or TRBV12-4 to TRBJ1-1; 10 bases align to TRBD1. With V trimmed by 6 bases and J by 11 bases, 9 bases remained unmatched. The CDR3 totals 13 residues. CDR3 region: CASSLRQGAEAFF. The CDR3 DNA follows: TGTGCCAGCAGCCTTCGACAGGGGGCCGAGGCTTTCTTT.

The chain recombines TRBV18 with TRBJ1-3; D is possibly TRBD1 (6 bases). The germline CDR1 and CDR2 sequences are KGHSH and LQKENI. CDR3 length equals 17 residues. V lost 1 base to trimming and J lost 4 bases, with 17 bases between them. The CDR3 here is CASSPLVQGDAGNTIYF. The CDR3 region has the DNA TGTGCCAGCTCACCACTGGTACAGGGCGATGCGGGAAACACCATATATTTT.

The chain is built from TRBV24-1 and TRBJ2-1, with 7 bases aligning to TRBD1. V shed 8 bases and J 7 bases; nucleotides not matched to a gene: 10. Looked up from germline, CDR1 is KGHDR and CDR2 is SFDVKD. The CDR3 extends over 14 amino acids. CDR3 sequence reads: CATTETGQPNEQFF. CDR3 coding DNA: TGTGCCACCACCGAAACGGGACAGCCAAATGAGCAGTTCTTC.

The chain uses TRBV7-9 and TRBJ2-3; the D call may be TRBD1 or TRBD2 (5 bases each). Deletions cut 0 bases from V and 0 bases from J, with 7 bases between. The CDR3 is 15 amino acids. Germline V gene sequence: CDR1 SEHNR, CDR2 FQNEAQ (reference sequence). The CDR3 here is CASSLAGVSTDTQYF. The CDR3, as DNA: TGTGCCAGCAGCTTAGCGGGGGTTAGCACAGATACGCAGTATTTT.

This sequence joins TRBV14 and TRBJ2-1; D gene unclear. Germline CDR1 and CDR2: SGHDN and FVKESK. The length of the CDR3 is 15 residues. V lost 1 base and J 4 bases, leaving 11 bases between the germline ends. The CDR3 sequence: CASSQARGSYNEQFF. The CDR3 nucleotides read TGTGCCAGCAGCCAAGCCAGAGGTAGTTACAATGAGCAGTTCTTC.

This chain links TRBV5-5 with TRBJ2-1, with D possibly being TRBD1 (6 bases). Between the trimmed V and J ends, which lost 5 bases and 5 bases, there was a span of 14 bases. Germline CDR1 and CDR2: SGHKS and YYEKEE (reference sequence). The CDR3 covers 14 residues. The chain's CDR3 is CASSLLTGNNEQFF. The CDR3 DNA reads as TGTGCCAGCAGTTTATTGACAGGTAACAATGAGCAGTTCTTC. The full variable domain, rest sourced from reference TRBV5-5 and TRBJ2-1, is DAGVTQSPTHLIKTRGQQVTLRCSPISGHKSVSWYQQVLGQGPQFIFQYYEKEERGRGNFPDRFSARQFPNYSSELNVNALLLGDSALYLCASSLLTGNNEQFFGPGTRLTVL.

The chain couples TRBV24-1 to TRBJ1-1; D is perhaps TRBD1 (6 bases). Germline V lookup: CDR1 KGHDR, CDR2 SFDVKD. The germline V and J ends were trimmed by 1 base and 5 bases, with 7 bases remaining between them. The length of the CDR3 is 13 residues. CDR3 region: CATSDFRGTEAFF. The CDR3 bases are TGTGCCACCAGTGATTTCAGGGGTACTGAAGCTTTCTTT.

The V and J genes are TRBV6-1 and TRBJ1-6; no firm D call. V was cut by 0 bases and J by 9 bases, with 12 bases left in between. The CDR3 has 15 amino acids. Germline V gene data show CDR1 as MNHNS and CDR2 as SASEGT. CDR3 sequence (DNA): TGTGCCAGCAGTGAAGCGGGAGGGAGTGTTTCACCCCTCCACTTT. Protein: CASSEAGGSVSPLHF.

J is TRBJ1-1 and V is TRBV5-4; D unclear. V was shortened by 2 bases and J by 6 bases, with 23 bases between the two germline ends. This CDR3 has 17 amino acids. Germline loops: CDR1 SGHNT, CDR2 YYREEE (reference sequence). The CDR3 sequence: CASSLYGFEYSPPEAFF. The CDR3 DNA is TGTGCCAGCAGCTTATATGGGTTTGAATACTCCCCGCCTGAAGCTTTCTTT.

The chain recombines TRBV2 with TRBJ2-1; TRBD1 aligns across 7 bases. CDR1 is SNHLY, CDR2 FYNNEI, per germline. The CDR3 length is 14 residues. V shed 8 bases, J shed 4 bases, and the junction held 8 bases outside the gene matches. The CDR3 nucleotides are TGTGCCAGCGTAGACAGGGTTTCTTACAATGAGCAGTTCTTC. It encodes CASVDRVSYNEQFF.